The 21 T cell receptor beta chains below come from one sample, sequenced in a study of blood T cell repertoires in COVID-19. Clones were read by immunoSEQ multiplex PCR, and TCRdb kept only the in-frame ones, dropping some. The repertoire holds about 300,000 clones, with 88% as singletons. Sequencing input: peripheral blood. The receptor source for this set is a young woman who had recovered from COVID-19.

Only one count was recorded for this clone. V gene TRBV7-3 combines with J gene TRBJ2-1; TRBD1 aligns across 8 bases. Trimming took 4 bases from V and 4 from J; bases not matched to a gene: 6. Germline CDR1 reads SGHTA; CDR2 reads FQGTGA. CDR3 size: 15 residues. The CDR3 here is CASSSSRDRYNEQFF. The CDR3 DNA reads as TGTGCCAGCAGCTCGTCCCGGGACAGGTACAATGAGCAGTTCTTC. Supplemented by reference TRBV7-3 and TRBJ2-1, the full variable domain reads GAGVSQTPSNKVTEKGKYVELRCDPISGHTALYWYRQSLGQGPEFLIYFQGTGAADDSGLPNDRFFAVRPEGSVSTLKIQRTERGDSAVYLCASSSSRDRYNEQFFGPGTRLTVL.

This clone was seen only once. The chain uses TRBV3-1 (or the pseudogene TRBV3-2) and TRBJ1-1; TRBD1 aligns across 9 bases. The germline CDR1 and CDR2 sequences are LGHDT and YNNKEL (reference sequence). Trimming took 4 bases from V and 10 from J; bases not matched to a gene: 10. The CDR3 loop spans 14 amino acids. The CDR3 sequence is CASSLPGQGSGAFF. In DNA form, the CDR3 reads TGTGCCAGCAGCCTCCCCGGACAGGGGAGCGGAGCTTTCTTT.

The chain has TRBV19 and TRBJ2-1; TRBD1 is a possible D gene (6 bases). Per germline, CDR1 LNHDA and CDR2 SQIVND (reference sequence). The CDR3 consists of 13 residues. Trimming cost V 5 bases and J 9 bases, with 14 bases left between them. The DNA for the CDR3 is TGTGCCAGTAGTCGTCAGGGGTTAGGTGAGCAGTTCTTC. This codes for CASSRQGLGEQFF.

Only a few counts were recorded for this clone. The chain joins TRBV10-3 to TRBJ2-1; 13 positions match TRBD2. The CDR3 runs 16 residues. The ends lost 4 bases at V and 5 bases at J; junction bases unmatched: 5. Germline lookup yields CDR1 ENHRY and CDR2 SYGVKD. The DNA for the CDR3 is TGTGCCATCAGTGGGTTGACTAGCGGGAGGAACAATGAGCAGTTCTTC. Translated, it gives CAISGLTSGRNNEQFF.

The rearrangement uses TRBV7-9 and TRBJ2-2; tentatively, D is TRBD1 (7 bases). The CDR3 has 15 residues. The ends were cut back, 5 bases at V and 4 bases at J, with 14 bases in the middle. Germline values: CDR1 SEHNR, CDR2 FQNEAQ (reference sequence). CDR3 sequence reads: CASSRGTESTGELFF. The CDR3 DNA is TGTGCCAGCAGCCGCGGGACAGAAAGCACCGGGGAGCTGTTTTTT. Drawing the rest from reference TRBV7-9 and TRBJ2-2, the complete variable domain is DTGVSQNPRHKITKRGQNVTFRCDPISEHNRLYWYRQTLGQGPEFLTYFQNEAQLEKSRLLSDRFSAERPKGSFSTLEIQRTEQGDSAMYLCASSRGTESTGELFFGEGSRLTVL.

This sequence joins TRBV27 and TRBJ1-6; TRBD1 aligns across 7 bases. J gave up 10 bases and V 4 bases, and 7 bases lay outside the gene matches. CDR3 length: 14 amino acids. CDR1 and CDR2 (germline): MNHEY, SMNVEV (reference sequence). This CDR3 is CASSSTGVGSPLHF. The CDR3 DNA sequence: TGTGCCAGCAGTTCTACAGGGGTGGGGTCACCCCTCCACTTT.

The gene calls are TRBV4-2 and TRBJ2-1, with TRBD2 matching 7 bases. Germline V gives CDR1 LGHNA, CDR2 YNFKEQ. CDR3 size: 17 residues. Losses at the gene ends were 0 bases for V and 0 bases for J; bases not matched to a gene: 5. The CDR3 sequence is CASSQEPSGSSYNEQFF. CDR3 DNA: TGTGCCAGCAGCCAAGAACCTAGCGGTAGCTCCTACAATGAGCAGTTCTTC.

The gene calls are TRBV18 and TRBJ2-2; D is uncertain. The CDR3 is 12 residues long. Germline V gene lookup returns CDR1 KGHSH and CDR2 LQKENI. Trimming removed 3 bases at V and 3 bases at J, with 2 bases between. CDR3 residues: CASSPDTGELFF. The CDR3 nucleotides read TGTGCCAGCTCACCCGACACCGGGGAGCTGTTTTTT.

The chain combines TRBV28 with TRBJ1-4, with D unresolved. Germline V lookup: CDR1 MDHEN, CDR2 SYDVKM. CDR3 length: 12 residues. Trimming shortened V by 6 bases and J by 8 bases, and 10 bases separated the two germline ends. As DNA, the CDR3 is TGTGCCAGCAGGACGGGCGGGGAAAAACTGTTTTTT. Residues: CASRTGGEKLFF.

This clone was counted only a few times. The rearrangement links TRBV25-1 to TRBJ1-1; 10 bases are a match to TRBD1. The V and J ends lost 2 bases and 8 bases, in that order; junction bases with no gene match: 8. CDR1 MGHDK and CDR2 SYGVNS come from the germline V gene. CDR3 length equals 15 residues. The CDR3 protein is CASSERGSDRGEAFF. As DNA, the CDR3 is TGTGCCAGCAGTGAAAGGGGATCGGACAGGGGGGAAGCTTTCTTT.

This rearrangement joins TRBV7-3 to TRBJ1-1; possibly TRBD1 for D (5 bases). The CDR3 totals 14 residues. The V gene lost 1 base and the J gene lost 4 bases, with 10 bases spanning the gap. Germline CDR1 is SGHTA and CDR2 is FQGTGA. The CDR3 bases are TGTGCCAGCAGCTTAAGTTTGGGGGGCACTGAAGCTTTCTTT. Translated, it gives CASSLSLGGTEAFF.

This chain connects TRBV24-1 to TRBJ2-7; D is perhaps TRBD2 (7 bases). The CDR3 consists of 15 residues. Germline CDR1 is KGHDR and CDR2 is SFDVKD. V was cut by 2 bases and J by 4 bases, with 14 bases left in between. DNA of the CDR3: TGTGCCACCAGTGATTCGGGGGGCGCGGGGTACGAGCAGTACTTC. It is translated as CATSDSGGAGYEQYF.

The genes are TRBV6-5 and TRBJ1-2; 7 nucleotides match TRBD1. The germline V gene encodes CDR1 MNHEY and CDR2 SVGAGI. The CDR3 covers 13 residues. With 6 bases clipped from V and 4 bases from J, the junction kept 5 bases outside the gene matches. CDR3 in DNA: TGTGCCAGCAGCCCGGGACAGTTCTATGGCTACACCTTC. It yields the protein CASSPGQFYGYTF.

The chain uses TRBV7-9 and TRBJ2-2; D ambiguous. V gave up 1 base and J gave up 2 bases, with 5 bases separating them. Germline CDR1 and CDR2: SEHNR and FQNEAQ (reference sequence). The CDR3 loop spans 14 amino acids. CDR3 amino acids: CASSLDRNTGELFF. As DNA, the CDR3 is TGTGCCAGCAGCTTAGACAGAAACACCGGGGAGCTGTTTTTT.

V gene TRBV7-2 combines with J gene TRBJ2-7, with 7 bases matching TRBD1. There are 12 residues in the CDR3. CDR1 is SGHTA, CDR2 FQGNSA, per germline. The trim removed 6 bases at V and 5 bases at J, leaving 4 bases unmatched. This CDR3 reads CASSGDSHEQYF. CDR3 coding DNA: TGTGCCAGCAGTGGGGACAGCCACGAGCAGTACTTC.

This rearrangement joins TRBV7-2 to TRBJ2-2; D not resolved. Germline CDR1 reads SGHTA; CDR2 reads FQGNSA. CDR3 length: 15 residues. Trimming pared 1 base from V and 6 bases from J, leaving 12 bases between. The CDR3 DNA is TGTGCCAGCAGCTTAGTCACCGCCTATCCCGGGGAGCTGTTTTTT. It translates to CASSLVTAYPGELFF.

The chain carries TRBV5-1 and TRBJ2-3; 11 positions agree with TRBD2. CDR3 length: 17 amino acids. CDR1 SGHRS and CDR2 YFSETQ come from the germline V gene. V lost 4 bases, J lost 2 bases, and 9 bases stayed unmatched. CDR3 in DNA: TGCGCCAGCAGCCCCCAGTCACTAGCGGGGGCCACAGATACGCAGTATTTT. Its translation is CASSPQSLAGATDTQYF.

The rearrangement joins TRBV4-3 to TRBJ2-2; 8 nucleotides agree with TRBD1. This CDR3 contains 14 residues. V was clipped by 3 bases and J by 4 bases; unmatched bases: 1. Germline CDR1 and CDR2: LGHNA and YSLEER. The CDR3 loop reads CASSQDRATGELFF. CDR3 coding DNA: TGCGCCAGCAGCCAGGACAGGGCCACCGGGGAGCTGTTTTTT.

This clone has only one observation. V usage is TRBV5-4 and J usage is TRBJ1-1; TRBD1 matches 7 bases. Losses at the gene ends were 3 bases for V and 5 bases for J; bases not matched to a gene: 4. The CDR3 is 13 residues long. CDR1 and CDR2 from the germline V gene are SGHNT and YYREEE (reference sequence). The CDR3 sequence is CASSSQGRTEAFF. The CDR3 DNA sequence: TGTGCCAGCAGCTCACAGGGGAGGACTGAAGCTTTCTTT.

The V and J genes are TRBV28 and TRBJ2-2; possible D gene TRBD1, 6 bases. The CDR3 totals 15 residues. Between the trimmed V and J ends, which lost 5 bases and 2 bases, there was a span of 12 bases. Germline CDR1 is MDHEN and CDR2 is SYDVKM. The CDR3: CASSGPGHNTGELFF. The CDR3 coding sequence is TGTGCCAGCAGTGGGCCGGGACACAACACCGGGGAGCTGTTTTTT.

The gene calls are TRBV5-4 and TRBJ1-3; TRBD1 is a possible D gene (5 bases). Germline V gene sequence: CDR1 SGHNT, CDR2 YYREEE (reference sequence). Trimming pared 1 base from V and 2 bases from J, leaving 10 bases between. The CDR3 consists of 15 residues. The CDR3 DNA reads TGTGCCAGCAGCTTGACGGGGGTAACTGGAAACACCATATATTTT. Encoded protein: CASSLTGVTGNTIYF.